The T cell receptor (beta chain) under discussion was sequenced for a study of a mutant IDH1 vaccine in newly diagnosed glioma. Regarding the study as a whole: Vaccination induced immune responses in around 94% of patients. Top-clonotype changes in peripheral T cells seemed unrelated to pseudoprogression.

The table came from immunoSEQ multiplex PCR; TCRdb's copy has only in-frame clones and leaves some out. Here the sample spans 30,000 to 40,000 clones, roughly 80% being singletons. As concerns this clone: Its specificity is unknown.

Stated time point: week 35, safety follow-up. Topical imiquimod was applied with each vaccine dose, which held 300 ug of mutant IDH1 20-mer peptide. Across weeks 1, 3, 5, 7, 11, 15, 19 and 23, patients received a vaccination each time, eight in all. The donors' diagnosis was new WHO grade 3 or 4 astrocytoma that was IDH1-mutant and ATRX-lost. V gave up 5 bases and J gave up 2 bases, with 15 bases separating them. CDR1 is SEHNR, CDR2 FQNEAQ, per germline (reference sequence). This CDR3 region has 15 residues. This sequence was found in a woman younger than 35 with glioma. The genes are TRBV7-9 and TRBJ1-1; D perhaps matches TRBD1 (5 bases). The sample here was PBMCs, taken from a glioma patient whose treatment included an IDH1 peptide vaccine. The CDR3 DNA follows: TGTGCCAGCAGCCCCCAAGCAGGGACCAACACTGAAGCTTTCTTT. This encodes CASSPQAGTNTEAFF.